The 14 T cell receptor beta chains given below trace back to one sample, sequenced in a study of T-cell reconstitution after alpha-beta-depleted transplantation in children. Unique molecular identifiers were incorporated when the TCRbeta library was constructed. TCRdb re-called the PCR reads with MiXCR, one entry per CDR3 protein. The table has around 410,000 distinct CDR3 sequences, about a tenth seen once. This material consisted of PBMCs from the stem cell graft donor, taken from the stem cell graft. Receptors originate from a human donor who donated a stem cell graft to a child with acute myeloid leukemia.

This clonotype showed up just a few times. This rearrangement joins TRBV7-3 to TRBJ2-2; D call uncertain. Trimming shortened V by 2 bases and J by 4 bases, and 11 bases separated the two germline ends. The CDR3 runs to 15 residues. Looked up from germline, CDR1 is SGHTA and CDR2 is FQGTGA. The CDR3 DNA follows: TGTGCCAGCAGCTTACTCCCCTCCCTCACCGGGGAGCTGTTTTTT. This codes for CASSLLPSLTGELFF.

A few counts support this clonotype. The rearrangement uses TRBV12-3 or TRBV12-4 and TRBJ2-2; 12 positions agree with TRBD2. The CDR3 runs to 16 residues. V gave up 6 bases and J gave up 4 bases; unmatched junction bases: 6. The CDR3: CASSSSGRVGTGELFF. The CDR3 nucleotides are TGTGCCAGCAGCTCTAGCGGGAGGGTAGGCACCGGGGAGCTGTTTTTT.

This clonotype appeared a few times. The V call is TRBV5-1, the J call TRBJ1-1, with D perhaps matching TRBD1 (6 bases). Germline V CDR1 and CDR2: SGHRS, YFSETQ. The CDR3 runs 13 residues. Trimming cost V 4 bases and J 11 bases, with 18 bases left between them. The CDR3 here is CASSPAGAREAFF. The CDR3 region has the DNA TGCGCCAGCAGCCCGGCGGGGGCCCGAGAGGCTTTCTTT.

This rearrangement joins TRBV6-2 or TRBV6-3 to TRBJ2-1; tentatively, D is TRBD2 (7 bases). V was shortened by 4 bases and J by 8 bases, with 21 bases between the two germline ends. This CDR3 contains 16 residues. CDR1 and CDR2 (germline): MNHEY, SVGEGT. CDR3 sequence reads: CASSSYPLGGPDEQFF. The CDR3 DNA is TGTGCCAGCAGTTCCTATCCTTTGGGGGGGCCTGATGAGCAGTTCTTC.

This clonotype was seen only a few times. CDR3 sequence reads: CASTGTSGEVGQETQYF. CDR3 in DNA: TGTGCCAGCACCGGGACTAGCGGGGAGGTGGGCCAAGAGACCCAGTACTTC. The chain has TRBV2 and TRBJ2-5, with 13 bases fitting TRBD2. This CDR3 has 17 residues. Germline V gene sequence: CDR1 SNHLY, CDR2 FYNNEI. Unmatched junction bases numbered 9, after V lost 7 bases and J lost 1 base.

V gene TRBV7-2 combines with J gene TRBJ2-1; 11 bases are shared with TRBD2. Trimming took 1 base from V and 3 from J; bases not matched to a gene: 5. The germline gives CDR1 SGHTA, CDR2 FQGNSA. The CDR3 has 17 residues. CDR3 bases: TGTGCCAGCAGCTTAGTGACTAGCGGGGTGGGCTACAATGAGCAGTTCTTC. Translated, it gives CASSLVTSGVGYNEQFF.

The chain combines TRBV5-5 with TRBJ2-2; 7 bases are a match to TRBD1. Germline V gene lookup returns CDR1 SGHKS and CDR2 YYEKEE (reference sequence). V was pared by 0 bases and J by 3 bases, with 11 bases of the junction left unmatched. The CDR3 covers 18 residues. CDR3 nucleotide sequence: TGTGCCAGCAGCTTGGTCCCGGCCAGGACAGGCCACACCGGGGAGCTGTTTTTT. As protein: CASSLVPARTGHTGELFF.

This clonotype was seen a few times. The chain has TRBV20-1 and TRBJ2-5; 14 nucleotides match TRBD2. V trimming: 3 bases; J trimming: 1 base; junction bases outside the gene matches: 7. CDR1 is DFQATT and CDR2 is SNEGSKA in the germline V gene (reference sequence). The CDR3 consists of 17 residues. The CDR3 DNA is TGCAGTGCTAGGAGACTAGCGGGAGGGCGTCCCCAAGAGACCCAGTACTTC. It specifies CSARRLAGGRPQETQYF.

This clonotype was detected ten times or more. The V call is TRBV10-3, the J call TRBJ1-1; 8 nucleotides align to TRBD1. In germline, CDR1 is ENHRY, CDR2 SYGVKD. This CDR3 region has 13 residues. With 7 bases clipped from V and 3 bases from J, the junction kept 4 bases outside the gene matches. The CDR3 nucleotides read TGTGCCATCAAGCAGGGGGCGGACACTGAAGCTTTCTTT. Amino acids: CAIKQGADTEAFF.

The chain links TRBV2 to TRBJ2-3; TRBD1 agrees at 7 bases. The germline gives CDR1 SNHLY, CDR2 FYNNEI. The ends lost 11 bases at V and 0 bases at J; junction bases unmatched: 11. The CDR3 length is 15 residues. The CDR3 region has the DNA TGTGCCCTCTCGGGGCAGGGGGTTAGCACAGATACGCAGTATTTT. It encodes CALSGQGVSTDTQYF.

The chain employs TRBV7-9 and TRBJ1-5; D might be TRBD1 (5 bases). Germline V gene data show CDR1 as SEHNR and CDR2 as FQNEAQ (reference sequence). V lost 4 bases to trimming and J lost 8 bases, with 12 bases between them. The CDR3 covers 13 residues. The CDR3 protein is CASSSTVGEPQHF. Written as DNA, the CDR3 is TGTGCCAGCAGCTCAACAGTAGGGGAGCCCCAGCATTTT.

This clonotype turned up a few times. This chain connects TRBV29-1 to TRBJ1-5; D is uncertain. Germline CDR1 reads SQVTM; CDR2 reads ANQGSEA. V shed 6 bases and J shed 0 bases, with 9 bases lying between them. The CDR3 spans 13 residues. The CDR3 spells CSVSQNSNQPQHF. The CDR3 DNA reads as TGCAGCGTCAGCCAAAATAGCAATCAGCCCCAGCATTTT.

The chain carries TRBV6-1 and TRBJ2-1, with 12 bases that match TRBD2. The CDR3 totals 15 residues. Trimming removed 5 bases from V and 8 bases from J; junction bases left unmatched: 7. Looked up from germline, CDR1 is MNHNS and CDR2 is SASEGT. The CDR3 sequence: CASSRRTSGKDEQFF. CDR3 bases: TGTGCCAGCAGTCGGCGGACTAGCGGGAAGGATGAGCAGTTCTTC.

This clonotype turned up a few times. This chain connects TRBV4-1 to TRBJ2-1; TRBD1 agrees at 11 bases. CDR1 is MGHRA, CDR2 YSYEKL, per germline. V shed 0 bases and J 10 bases; nucleotides not matched to a gene: 8. This CDR3 contains 16 residues. CDR3 residues: CASSQDSWTGGREQFF. The CDR3 bases are TGCGCCAGCAGCCAAGATTCTTGGACAGGGGGCCGGGAGCAGTTCTTC.